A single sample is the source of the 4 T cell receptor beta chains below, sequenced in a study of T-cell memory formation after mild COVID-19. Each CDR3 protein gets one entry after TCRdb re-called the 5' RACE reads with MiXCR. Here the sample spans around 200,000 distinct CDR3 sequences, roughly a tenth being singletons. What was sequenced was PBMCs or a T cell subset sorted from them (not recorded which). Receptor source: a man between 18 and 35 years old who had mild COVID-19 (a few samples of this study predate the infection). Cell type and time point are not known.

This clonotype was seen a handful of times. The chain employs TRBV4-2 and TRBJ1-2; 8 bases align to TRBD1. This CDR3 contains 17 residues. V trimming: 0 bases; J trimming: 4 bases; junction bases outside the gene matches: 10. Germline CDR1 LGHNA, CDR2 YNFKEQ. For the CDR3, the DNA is TGTGCCAGCAGCCAAGACCTAGGTCCGGGGACAGGCTATGGCTACACCTTC. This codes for CASSQDLGPGTGYGYTF.

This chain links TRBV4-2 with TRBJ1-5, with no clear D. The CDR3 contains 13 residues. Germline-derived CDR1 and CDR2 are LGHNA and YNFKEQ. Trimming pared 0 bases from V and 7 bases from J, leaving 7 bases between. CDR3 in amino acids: CASSQDVGQPQHF. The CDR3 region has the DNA TGTGCCAGCAGCCAAGATGTGGGCCAGCCCCAGCATTTT.

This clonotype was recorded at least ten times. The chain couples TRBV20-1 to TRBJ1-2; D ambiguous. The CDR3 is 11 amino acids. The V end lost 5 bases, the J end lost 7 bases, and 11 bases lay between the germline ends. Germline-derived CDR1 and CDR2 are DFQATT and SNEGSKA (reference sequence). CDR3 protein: CSAPRSGGYTF. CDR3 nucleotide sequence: TGCAGTGCTCCCAGATCGGGTGGCTACACCTTC.

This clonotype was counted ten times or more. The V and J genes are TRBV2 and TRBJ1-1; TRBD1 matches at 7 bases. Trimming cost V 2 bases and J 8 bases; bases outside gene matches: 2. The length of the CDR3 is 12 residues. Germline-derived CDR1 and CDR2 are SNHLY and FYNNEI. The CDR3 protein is CASSEQGVEAFF. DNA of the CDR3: TGTGCCAGCAGTGAACAGGGGGTGGAAGCTTTCTTT.